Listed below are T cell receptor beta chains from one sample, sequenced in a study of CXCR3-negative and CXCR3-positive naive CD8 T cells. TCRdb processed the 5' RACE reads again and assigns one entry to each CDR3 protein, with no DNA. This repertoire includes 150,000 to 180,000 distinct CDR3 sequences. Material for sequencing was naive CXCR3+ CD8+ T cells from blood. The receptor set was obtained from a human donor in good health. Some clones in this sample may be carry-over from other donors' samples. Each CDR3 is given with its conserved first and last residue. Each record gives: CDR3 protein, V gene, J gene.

CASSLTAGGMVGYTF,TRBV13,TRBJ1-2
CASSVEGDVRGGSEQYF,TRBV9,TRBJ2-7
CASSSSIGQGVTIQETQYF,TRBV7-9,TRBJ2-5
CASSQDLLVLRTDTQYF,TRBV4-1,TRBJ2-3
CASGDPISQPQHF,TRBV6-6,TRBJ1-5
CASSRGTSGSGEQYF,TRBV5-4,TRBJ2-7
CSARDSHHLFMSESSGNTIYF,TRBV20-1,TRBJ1-3
CSATSGGVSDEQFF,TRBV20-1,TRBJ2-1
CASSQDPRTGLYNEQFF,TRBV4-1,TRBJ2-1
CATSSYQGNEQFF,TRBV15,TRBJ2-1
CASSFPWRGSPLHF,TRBV7-8,TRBJ1-6
CASSQEQGDSYEQYF,TRBV4-3,TRBJ2-7
CASSPPGVGSQPQHF,TRBV12-3/TRBV12-4,TRBJ1-5
CASTLSGGSRETQYF,TRBV6-5,TRBJ2-5
CSILEAGTNYGYTF,TRBV29-1,TRBJ1-2
CASSDSREAGELFF,TRBV6-4,TRBJ2-2
CASSELLNTEAFF,TRBV9,TRBJ1-1
CASSYTSQGGEQYF,TRBV7-2,TRBJ2-7
CASSQGVRGDTEAFF,TRBV3-1,TRBJ1-1